This TCR beta chain was captured in a study of graft-versus-host responses after intestinal transplantation. Concerning this clone itself: Its antigen is unidentified.

The CDR3 extends over 15 amino acids. V lost 1 base to trimming and J lost 7 bases; unmatched junction nucleotides: 6. Germline V gene data show CDR1 as SGDLS and CDR2 as YYNGEE. TCRdb's table, derived via immunoSEQ multiplex PCR, lists solely in-frame clones and lacks some. The profile covers about 70,000 clones, with over 75% appearing a single time and around 0.37% taken by the ten largest. This sequence originates from a human donor who was the organ donor for an intestinal transplant. The source material was unstimulated CD4+ T cells sorted from spleen or lymph node cells, sampled before transplant. The chain combines TRBV9 with TRBJ2-2, with TRBD1 matching 8 bases. CDR3 DNA sequence: TGTGCCAGCAGCGTAAGGGACAGGCGGGACGGGGAGCTGTTTTTT. Translation: CASSVRDRRDGELFF.